A selection of T cell receptor beta chains follows, all from one sample in a study of cytomegalovirus exposure and HLA in healthy donors. The method was immunoSEQ multiplex PCR; TCRdb's version includes in-frame clones alone and lacks a portion of them. This table has more than 75,000 clones, roughly 72% appearing once. Material: PBMCs. The receptors originated from a woman in her fifties or sixties in good health and CMV-seropositive. CDR3s include the opening cysteine and the closing phenylalanine or tryptophan. The size of a clone is reported for some rows only, either as once, few or many, or as a class for expanded clones.

V gene	clone size	J gene	CDR3 protein
TRBV29-1	.	TRBJ2-7	CSARTGVGEQYF
TRBV19	.	TRBJ1-2	CASRLDTVYGYTF
TRBV4-1	.	TRBJ2-2	CASSQSESGNGELFF
TRBV27	.	TRBJ2-7	CASSLGQAIGWEQYF
TRBV19	.	TRBJ2-4	CASSHRGGRNIQYF
TRBV30	.	TRBJ2-7	CAWSGQGTDEQYF
TRBV7-8	many	TRBJ2-1	CASSLGGEGNEQFF
TRBV30	few	TRBJ1-5	CAWATGSNQPQHF
TRBV19	once	TRBJ2-5	CASTDRGLGETQYF
TRBV4-2	few	TRBJ2-5	CASSHVLAGVETQYF
TRBV10-2	.	TRBJ2-3	CASSRQGQEDTQYF
TRBV6-5	.	TRBJ1-1	CASSYGGAEFRSVAFF
TRBV18	.	TRBJ2-7	CASSLDRATHEQYF
TRBV21-1	.	TRBJ2-2	CASSKLGTSGSWTNTGELFF
TRBV5-6	few	TRBJ1-1	CASSWGQGEAFF
TRBV27	.	TRBJ1-1	CASSSSRDRDTEAFF
TRBV15	.	TRBJ2-7	CATSEGTGGSYEQYF
TRBV6-5	.	TRBJ2-1	CASSRLEGRHEQFF
TRBV18	.	TRBJ2-7	CASSLREPYEQYF
TRBV7-6	.	TRBJ2-7	CASSLGGQEIYEQYF
TRBV5-1	.	TRBJ2-1	CASSLGVSTYNEQFF
TRBV18	.	TRBJ1-4	CASSPGANEKLFF
TRBV7-9	few	TRBJ1-1	CASSGETGFTEAFF
TRBV15	.	TRBJ2-2	CATSRVGRERGTGELFF
TRBV5-5	few	TRBJ2-1	CASSPRTSGDNEQFF
TRBV7-8	.	TRBJ2-1	CASSLVVNEQFF
TRBV2	many	TRBJ1-5	CASSRTRQQPQHF
TRBV28	.	TRBJ2-2	CASRGLPGGNTGELFF
TRBV30	.	TRBJ2-3	CAWRLAGVTTQYF
TRBV30	.	TRBJ1-1	CAWTTGMNTEAFF
TRBV11-1	.	TRBJ2-6	CASSFSPGGASGANVLTF
TRBV7-9	.	TRBJ1-2	CASSFPGQGVHGYTF
TRBV13	.	TRBJ2-1	CASSLATRPSSYNEQFF
TRBV4-1	.	TRBJ2-3	CASSHPGSGAEGDTQYF
TRBV2	.	TRBJ2-5	CASTLRRQGPWETQYF
TRBV30	few	TRBJ1-1	CAWIVTEAFF
TRBV4-1	.	TRBJ2-5	CASSQQDRKQETQYF
TRBV30	.	TRBJ1-5	CAWRGRLDQPQHF
TRBV4-2	.	TRBJ1-2	CASSPTGRGGYGYTF
TRBV28	.	TRBJ1-4	CASSFPRLGGTTNEKLFF
TRBV19	.	TRBJ1-3	CASSIGLSGNTIYF
TRBV6-6	once	TRBJ2-1	CASSYGEEDWGNEQFF
TRBV5-1	.	TRBJ2-5	CASSLRQETQYF
TRBV6-5	.	TRBJ1-3	CASSYGLSSGNTIYF
TRBV30	once	TRBJ2-3	CAGPGRAPDTQYF
TRBV4-1	.	TRBJ2-5	CASSQGTPTRETQYF
TRBV7-6	.	TRBJ2-7	CASSLGLGTGVEEQYF